The clone carrying this T cell receptor (beta chain) was detected a few times. Its antigen remains unknown. The CDR3 is 14 residues long. Germline V gives CDR1 SQVTM, CDR2 ANQGSEA. V was pared by 1 base and J by 5 bases, with 6 bases of the junction left unmatched. The entry originates in a study of identical twins. Broader study findings: Out-of-frame alpha sequences common to twins were enriched for low generation probability. Conclusions leaned on cross-sectional statistical analysis and did not track the same donors over time. Fewer insertions were carried by abundant cord blood beta clonotypes, but none was seen in memory repertoires.

TCRdb recomputed calls from the 5' RACE reads with MiXCR, one row per CDR3 protein. The repertoire holds 400,000 to 550,000 distinct CDR3 sequences, with 22% as singletons. This sample also belongs to another study, concerning T cells expressing NK-cell markers. That report notes: The CD3+CD56-NKG2C+ fraction of a handful of donors was likewise dominated by these clonotypes.

The sample taken for sequencing was CD4+ T cells sorted from blood. This receptor was taken from a woman under 30 in good health. The chain recombines TRBV29-1 with TRBJ1-2, with TRBD1 identical over 8 bases. The CDR3: CSVEANRGGYGYTF. The DNA of the CDR3 is TGCAGCGTTGAAGCGAACAGGGGGGGATATGGCTACACCTTC.